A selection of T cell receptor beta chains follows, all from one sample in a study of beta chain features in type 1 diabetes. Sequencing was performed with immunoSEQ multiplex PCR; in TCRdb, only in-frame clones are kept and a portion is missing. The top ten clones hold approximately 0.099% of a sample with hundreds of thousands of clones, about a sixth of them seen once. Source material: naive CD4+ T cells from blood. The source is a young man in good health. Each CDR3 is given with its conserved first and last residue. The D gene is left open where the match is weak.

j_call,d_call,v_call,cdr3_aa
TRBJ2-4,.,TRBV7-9,CASSQGDELAKNIQYF
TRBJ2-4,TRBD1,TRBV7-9,CASSLLLGQNTGSQYF
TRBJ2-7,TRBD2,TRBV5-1,CASSPENLAGIYEQYF
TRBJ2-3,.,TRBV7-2,CASSLRGQGADTQYF
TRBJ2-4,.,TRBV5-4,CASSLDRTGLAKNIQYF
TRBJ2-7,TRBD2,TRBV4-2,CASSQASGATYEQYF
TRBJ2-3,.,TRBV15,CATSSGGTDTQYF
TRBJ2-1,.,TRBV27,CASSQPGRNEQFF
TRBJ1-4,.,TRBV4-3,CASSQSYWGDEKLFF
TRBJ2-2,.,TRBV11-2,CASRIYRENTGELFF
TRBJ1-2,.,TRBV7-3,CASSLGGFERYTF
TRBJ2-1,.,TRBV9,CASSVTPRSYNEQFF
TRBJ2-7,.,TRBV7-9,CASSLVSYEQYF
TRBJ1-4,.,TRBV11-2,CASSRLQGPTNEKLFF
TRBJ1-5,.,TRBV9,CASSAGGGQNQPQHF
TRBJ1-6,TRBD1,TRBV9,CASSVRTGYNSPLHF
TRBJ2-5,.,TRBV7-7,CASSLNQQKTQYF
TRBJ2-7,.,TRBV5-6,CASSLGRPLYEQYF
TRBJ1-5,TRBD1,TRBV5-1,CASSLGQGAYQPQHF
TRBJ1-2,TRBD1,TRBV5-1,CASSYPGQGAVDGYTF
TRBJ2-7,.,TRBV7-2,CASSKPLYEQYF
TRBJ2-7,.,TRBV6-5,CASSYSMGGRSYEQYF
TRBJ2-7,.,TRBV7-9,CASSSGLYEQYF
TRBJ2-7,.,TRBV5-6,CASSFGISYEQYF
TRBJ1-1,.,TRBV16,CASSPTAQGNTEAFF
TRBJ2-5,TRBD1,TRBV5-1,CASSSKTGGETQYF
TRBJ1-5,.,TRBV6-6,CASSYRWTGSNQPQHF
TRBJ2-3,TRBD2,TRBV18,CASSPLPAGGTDTQYF
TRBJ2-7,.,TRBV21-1,CASTGRGERYEQYF
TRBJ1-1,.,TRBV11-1,CASSPNRVENTEAFF
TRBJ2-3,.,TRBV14,CASSQEYRRSAGTDTQYF
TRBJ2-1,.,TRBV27,CASSSRTANNEQFF
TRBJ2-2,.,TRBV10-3,CAISEWTNTGELFF
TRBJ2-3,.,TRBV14,CASSQEGGRWADTQYF
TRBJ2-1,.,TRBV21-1,CASSKPRSGSQNNEQFF
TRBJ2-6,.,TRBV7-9,CASSLETGANVLTF
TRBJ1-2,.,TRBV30,CAWSVLVDYGYTF